This entry describes one TCR beta chain. Its antigen is undetermined. This PCR relied on a set of 60 Vbeta primers and 13 Jbeta primers. Clones were read by immunoSEQ multiplex PCR, and TCRdb kept only the in-frame ones, dropping some. This sample has about 180,000 clones, with approximately 73% found just once. The sample comes from a study of cytomegalovirus exposure and HLA in healthy donors. Study-wide points: Later analysis indicated greater clonal expansion among HLA-associated TCR beta chains than among equally common other chains. Analysis was carried out at a later point, and it linked a missense DCLRE1C variant to TCR beta V- and J-gene trimming.

This receptor was obtained from a young woman in good health and CMV-seropositive. Specimen: PBMCs.

For the CDR3, the DNA is TGTGCCAGCAGCTCAGGGGGCAGGGGCTATGGCTACACCTTC. Amino acids: CASSSGGRGYGYTF. V usage is TRBV6-6 and J usage is TRBJ1-2; 8 bases map to TRBD1. Germline CDR1 and CDR2: MNHNY and SVGAGI (reference sequence). The CDR3 loop spans 14 amino acids. Trimming at V came to 6 bases and at J to 4 bases, leaving 7 bases not matched to a gene.